The 19 T cell receptor beta chains below were found in one sample sequenced in a study of cytotoxic CD8 clonotypes in ibrutinib-treated CLL (dated by TCRdb to the early 2020s). The library came from the immunoSEQ multiplex PCR assay. TCRdb took over this immuneACCESS table, retaining in-frame rearrangements with V and J assigned. Such tables are incomplete; in checked studies, under half of the missing clones stem from an unresolved V gene, and the remainder is unexplained. The sample yields fewer than 90,000 clones; about 86% were counted once. The ten largest clones add up to approximately 5.4% of the sample. Sequencing was performed on PBMCs, taken before ibrutinib treatment. These receptors came from a human donor with chronic lymphocytic leukemia.

The chain has TRBV5-1 and TRBJ2-3; D gene ambiguous. V was pared by 4 bases and J by 4 bases, with 13 bases between. Germline loops: CDR1 SGHRS, CDR2 YFSETQ. CDR3 length: 14 amino acids. CDR3 amino acids: CASSRKIVSDTQYF. CDR3 DNA sequence: TGCGCCAGCAGCCGGAAAATTGTATCAGATACGCAGTATTTT.

The V gene is TRBV10-2, the J gene TRBJ1-1, with D perhaps TRBD1 (6 bases). V was pared by 0 bases and J by 8 bases, with 7 bases between. Germline CDR1 WSHSY, CDR2 SAAADI. There are 12 residues in the CDR3. CDR3 DNA: TGCGCCAGCAGTGAGTCCGGGACAGAAGCTTTCTTT. It encodes CASSESGTEAFF.

The chain's CDR3 is CAWISGTGACDEQFF. The CDR3 nucleotides read TGTGCCTGGATTTCTGGGACAGGGGCATGCGATGAGCAGTTCTTC. The chain has TRBV30 and TRBJ2-1; 10 nucleotides match TRBD1. This CDR3 has 15 residues. V lost 4 bases and J lost 8; bases outside the gene matches: 11. Germline-derived CDR1 and CDR2 are GTSNPN and SVGIG (reference sequence).

The V gene is TRBV27, the J gene TRBJ2-5, with 13 bases fitting TRBD2. V shed 5 bases and J 0 bases; nucleotides not matched to a gene: 6. The CDR3 is 17 residues long. Looked up from germline, CDR1 is MNHEY and CDR2 is SMNVEV (reference sequence). In nucleotides, the CDR3 is TGTGCCAGCAGTAGCACCGGGACTAGCGGGAACCAAGAGACCCAGTACTTC. Residues: CASSSTGTSGNQETQYF.

This chain links TRBV10-1 with TRBJ2-7, with a tentative D call TRBD2 (6 bases). Trimming took 8 bases from V and 0 from J, leaving 14 bases between them. From germline, CDR1 is WNHNN and CDR2 SYGVQD (reference sequence). This CDR3 contains 14 residues. The CDR3 spells CASSAGYSSYEQYF. The CDR3 DNA follows: TGCGCCAGCTCCGCGGGATATAGCTCCTACGAGCAGTACTTC.

The rearrangement joins TRBV7-2 to TRBJ1-5, with a tentative D call TRBD1 (6 bases). The germline V gene has CDR1 SGHTA and CDR2 FQGNSA. This CDR3 is 15 amino acids long. V gave up 5 bases and J gave up 2 bases, with 13 bases separating them. This chain's CDR3 is CASSPRGGGNQPQHF. CDR3 sequence (DNA): TGTGCCAGCAGCCCCCGTGGGGGCGGCAATCAGCCCCAGCATTTT.

The V call is TRBV7-3, the J call TRBJ2-7; no clear D gene. Germline V gene lookup returns CDR1 SGHTA and CDR2 FQGTGA. Trimming removed 2 bases from V and 3 bases from J, with 8 bases in between. This CDR3 contains 13 residues. The CDR3 loop reads CASSLGRNYEQYF. The CDR3 region has the DNA TGTGCCAGCAGCTTAGGTCGGAACTACGAGCAGTACTTC.

This clone was picked up one time. The chain is built from TRBV5-1 and TRBJ1-4, with D possibly being TRBD1 (5 bases). This CDR3 comprises 17 residues. Trimming took off 1 base at V and 0 bases at J, with 13 bases between the two ends. The germline V gene encodes CDR1 SGHRS and CDR2 YFSETQ. The CDR3 coding sequence is TGCGCCAGCAGCTTGTATCCAGGGCAAACAACTAATGAAAAACTGTTTTTT. It translates to CASSLYPGQTTNEKLFF.

V and J are TRBV4-1 and TRBJ1-2, with D unresolved. This CDR3 has 16 amino acids. Trimming removed 4 bases at V and 8 bases at J, with 23 bases between. Germline V lookup: CDR1 MGHRA, CDR2 YSYEKL. The chain's CDR3 is CASSRAGPNPAGGYTF. CDR3 sequence (DNA): TGCGCCAGCAGCCGCGCGGGTCCAAACCCCGCCGGGGGCTACACCTTC.

This chain joins TRBV30 and TRBJ1-2; D is possibly TRBD1 (5 bases). Per the germline V gene, CDR1 is GTSNPN and CDR2 is SVGIG (reference sequence). The V and J ends lost 4 bases and 6 bases respectively, with 15 bases between them. The CDR3 is made up of 13 amino acids. The CDR3 DNA reads TGTGCCTGGACCCCAGACAGTTTCAATGGCTACACCTTC. Translating it yields CAWTPDSFNGYTF.

The V call is TRBV19, the J call TRBJ2-1, with TRBD1 matching 11 bases. With 6 bases clipped from V and 4 bases from J, the junction kept 8 bases outside the gene matches. This CDR3 region has 16 residues. Germline V gene lookup returns CDR1 LNHDA and CDR2 SQIVND (reference sequence). CDR3 DNA sequence: TGTGCCAGTAGGAAACGGACAGGGGGCACTTACAATGAGCAGTTCTTC. It codes for CASRKRTGGTYNEQFF.

This clone was seen a few times. The J gene is TRBJ1-1, the V gene TRBV6-6, with a tentative D call TRBD1 (5 bases). Trimming removed 8 bases from V and 4 bases from J, with 8 bases in between. Germline V gene data show CDR1 as MNHNY and CDR2 as SVGAGI (reference sequence). The CDR3 is 11 amino acids. CDR3 region: CASLGGTEAFF. The CDR3 DNA reads as TGTGCCAGCCTGGGGGGCACTGAAGCTTTCTTT.

The V call is TRBV6-6, the J call TRBJ2-1, with a tentative D call TRBD2 (5 bases). V was cut by 1 base and J by 9 bases, with 16 bases left in between. This CDR3 spans 15 amino acids. Germline-derived CDR1 and CDR2 are MNHNY and SVGAGI (reference sequence). In nucleotides, the CDR3 is TGTGCCAGCAGTTACTGGGAGCCAGCTCGGGGTGAGCAGTTCTTC. It encodes CASSYWEPARGEQFF.

This chain links TRBV9 with TRBJ2-5; D ambiguous. Germline V gene data show CDR1 as SGDLS and CDR2 as YYNGEE. The V and J ends lost 0 bases and 1 base respectively, with 7 bases between them. The CDR3 is 14 amino acids. The CDR3 loop is CASSVETTQETQYF. The CDR3 DNA reads TGTGCCAGCAGCGTAGAGACAACCCAAGAGACCCAGTACTTC.

The count of this clone is one. CDR3 nucleotide sequence: TGTGCCAGCAGTTTCGGAGACGAAGAGACCCAGTACTTC. Its protein product is CASSFGDEETQYF. This chain connects TRBV27 to TRBJ2-5; the D is unclear. CDR1 and CDR2 from the germline V gene are MNHEY and SMNVEV (reference sequence). This CDR3 spans 13 amino acids. V shed 3 bases and J shed 3 bases, with 8 bases lying between them.

The gene calls are TRBV5-4 and TRBJ2-2; D unresolved. In germline, CDR1 is SGHNT, CDR2 YYREEE (reference sequence). V lost 4 bases, J lost 6 bases, and 16 bases lay in between. The CDR3 sequence is 15 residues long. CDR3 amino acids: CASSRPGASAGELFF. CDR3 sequence (DNA): TGTGCCAGCAGCCGACCAGGAGCTTCTGCCGGGGAGCTGTTTTTT.

The rearrangement uses TRBV11-3 and TRBJ1-1, with D possibly being TRBD1 (5 bases). With 3 bases removed from V and 3 bases from J, the gap between germline ends came to 11 bases. The CDR3 sequence is 14 residues long. Germline CDR1 is SGHNT and CDR2 is YENEEA. This CDR3 reads CASSFGGLDTEAFF. CDR3 in DNA: TGTGCCAGCAGCTTTGGGGGATTGGACACTGAAGCTTTCTTT.

This chain connects TRBV6-6 to TRBJ1-5; D remains unclear. CDR3 length: 16 amino acids. Trimming left V 4 bases short and J 5 bases short, with 18 bases between. Germline-derived CDR1 and CDR2 are MNHNY and SVGAGI (reference sequence). The CDR3 region is CASSFWSYPEHQPQHF. The DNA for the CDR3 is TGTGCCAGCAGTTTTTGGTCGTATCCGGAACATCAGCCCCAGCATTTT.

This chain joins TRBV27 and TRBJ1-1, with 7 bases that match TRBD1. CDR1 MNHEY and CDR2 SMNVEV come from the germline V gene (reference sequence). Trimming at V came to 6 bases and at J to 1 base, leaving 8 bases not matched to a gene. The CDR3 runs 15 residues. This chain's CDR3 is CASRGTVLKNTEAFF. The CDR3 DNA follows: TGTGCCAGCAGGGGGACAGTCCTCAAGAACACTGAAGCTTTCTTT.